This entry is about one TCR beta chain. The CDR3 is made up of 17 amino acids. Authors' processing steps: Scientists estimated how many nucleated cells there were by amplifying reference gene primers. Sequencing was performed with immunoSEQ multiplex PCR; in TCRdb, only in-frame clones are kept and a portion is missing. V, J and clone size are taken as reported in that table, and D and trimming were inferred from the DNA itself. The sample holds 190,000 or so clones; around nine tenths are singletons and the top ten take about 2.5%. The sample is drawn from a study of blood T cell repertoires in COVID-19.

The material sequenced was peripheral blood. J is TRBJ1-6 and V is TRBV1; the table's D call TRBD1 went unverified against the DNA. TRBV1 is described as a pseudogene. This TCR was sampled from a man aged 40-50 years with active or convalescent COVID-19. The CDR3 coding sequence is TGCACCAGCAGCCAATGGTTCAGGGCGCTAGGAAATTCACCCCTCCACTTT. It encodes CTSSQWFRALGNSPLHF.